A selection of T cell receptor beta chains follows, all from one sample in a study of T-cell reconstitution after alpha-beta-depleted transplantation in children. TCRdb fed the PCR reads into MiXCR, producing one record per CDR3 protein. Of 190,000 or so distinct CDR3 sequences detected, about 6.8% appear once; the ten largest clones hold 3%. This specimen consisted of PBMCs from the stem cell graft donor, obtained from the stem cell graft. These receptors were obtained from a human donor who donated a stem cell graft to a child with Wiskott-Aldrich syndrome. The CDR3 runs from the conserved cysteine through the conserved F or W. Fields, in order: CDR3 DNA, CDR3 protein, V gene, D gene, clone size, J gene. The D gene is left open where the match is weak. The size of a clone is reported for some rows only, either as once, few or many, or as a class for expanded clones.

TGCGCCAGCAGCTTGGCCCCGGTTTCAACGGACGAGCAGTACTTC CASSLAPVSTDEQYF TRBV5-1 - many TRBJ2-7
TGTGCCAGCAGTCAGGGGGGAGGCAATCAGCCCCAGCATTTT CASSQGGGNQPQHF TRBV28 TRBD1 many TRBJ1-5
TGCGCCAGCAGCCAAGGTAGCGGGGGCTCCTACGAGCAGTACTTC CASSQGSGGSYEQYF TRBV4-3 TRBD2 many TRBJ2-7
TGTGCCAGCAGTCCGATCGCCGGTGGCTACGAGCAGTACTTC CASSPIAGGYEQYF TRBV12-3/TRBV12-4 - - TRBJ2-7
TGTGCCAGCAGACCTCAGGGGGGTCTCAACGAGCAGTACTTC CASRPQGGLNEQYF TRBV7-2 - many TRBJ2-7
TGCGCCAGCAGCCCCGGGACAGGGTCGGTGGCAACTAATGAAAAACTGTTTTTT CASSPGTGSVATNEKLFF TRBV5-1 TRBD1 - TRBJ1-4
TGTGCCAGCAGTGACTCGCCAGGGGCGGACGGGGAGCTGTTTTTT CASSDSPGADGELFF TRBV6-4 - many TRBJ2-2
TGCGCCAGCAGCCCGGAGGGCTGGGGGGAGACCCAGTACTTC CASSPEGWGETQYF TRBV5-1 - many TRBJ2-5
TGTGCCAGCAGTGGAAACAGACCTTACGAGCAGTACTTC CASSGNRPYEQYF TRBV7-8 - many TRBJ2-7
TGTGCCATCAGTGGGTCAGGGGTCCACTACGAGCAGTACTTC CAISGSGVHYEQYF TRBV10-3 - many TRBJ2-7
TGTGCCAGCAGTTTAACAGGGGACGAGCAGTACTTC CASSLTGDEQYF TRBV12-3/TRBV12-4 TRBD1 many TRBJ2-7
TGCGCCAGCAGCTTGGAGGTGGGCCTCACTGAAGCTTTCTTT CASSLEVGLTEAFF TRBV5-1 - few TRBJ1-1
TGCGCCAGCAGCTTGGATGTCAGGGTCACTGAAGCTTTCTTT CASSLDVRVTEAFF TRBV5-1 - - TRBJ1-1
TGTGCCAGCAGCCCCCTGTCCGGGCGAAGCACAGATACGCAGTATTTT CASSPLSGRSTDTQYF TRBV11-2 - few TRBJ2-3
TGTGTTAGCACTCGGGAACGGGGAAACACCATATATTTT CVSTRERGNTIYF TRBV2 - few TRBJ1-3
TGTGCCACCAGCTTAAAGTTTGGGGACTTCTCTGGAAACACCATATATTTT CATSLKFGDFSGNTIYF TRBV15 - few TRBJ1-3
TGTGCCAGCAGCCAAGATCTCCGGACCGGCTTCTCTAACTATGGCTACACCTTC CASSQDLRTGFSNYGYTF TRBV4-2 - many TRBJ1-2
TGTGCCAGCAGGAGGACAGCTAACTATGGCTACACCTTC CASRRTANYGYTF TRBV6-5 - many TRBJ1-2
TGTGCCAGCAGCTTAGATTCCGGGGAGCTGTTTTTT CASSLDSGELFF TRBV11-2 - - TRBJ2-2
TGCGCCAGCAGCTTTTCTTCCTACGAGCAGTACTTC CASSFSSYEQYF TRBV5-1 - - TRBJ2-7
TGTGCCAGCAGTTTCCTCGTCTCTGGAAACACCATATATTTT CASSFLVSGNTIYF TRBV12-3/TRBV12-4 - many TRBJ1-3
TGTGCCAGCAGCCAAGATTCAGGGTACCAAGAGACCCAGTACTTC CASSQDSGYQETQYF TRBV4-2 - many TRBJ2-5
TGTGCCAGCAGCGGAACTCTCGAGGTCAATTCACCCCTCCACTTT CASSGTLEVNSPLHF TRBV5-6 - many TRBJ1-6
TGTGCCACCAGTGATTTAGGCCAGGGGGCACACAATGAGCAGTTCTTC CATSDLGQGAHNEQFF TRBV24-1 TRBD1 many TRBJ2-1
TGTGCCAGCAGTTTAGGGACGGTCTATGGCTTCACCTTC CASSLGTVYGFTF TRBV27 - - TRBJ1-2
TGTGCCAGCAGTTACTCTGAAAGGAACTACAATGAGCAGTTCTTC CASSYSERNYNEQFF TRBV6-5 - many TRBJ2-1
TGCGCCAGCAGCCGTACTAACACCGGGGAGCTGTTTTTT CASSRTNTGELFF TRBV5-1 - many TRBJ2-2
TGCAGTGCTAGAGATCCGGCGGCTGGGATAATAGAGACCCAGTACTTC CSARDPAAGIIETQYF TRBV20-1 - - TRBJ2-5
TGTGCCAGCAGCAAGAGAACCGGGACTAGGGCGGATGAGCAGTTCTTC CASSKRTGTRADEQFF TRBV13 TRBD2 - TRBJ2-1
TGCAGTGCTAGAGACCCCAGGGTGAACACTGAAGCTTTCTTT CSARDPRVNTEAFF TRBV20-1 - many TRBJ1-1
TGTGCCAGCAGTTTCGGGGCGAGGGTTTTCACTGAAGCTTTCTTT CASSFGARVFTEAFF TRBV12-3/TRBV12-4 - many TRBJ1-1
TGTGCCATCAGTCGCGGGACAGCGAACACTGAAGCTTTCTTT CAISRGTANTEAFF TRBV10-3 TRBD1 many TRBJ1-1
TGTGCCAGCTCACCACCGGGCTGGATCCTAGACTACAATGAGCAGTTCTTC CASSPPGWILDYNEQFF TRBV18 - - TRBJ2-1
TGTGCCAGCACCCCTAACGCGGCCTTCACCTACGAGCAGTACTTC CASTPNAAFTYEQYF TRBV12-3/TRBV12-4 - many TRBJ2-7
TGCGCCAGCAGCCAACCGGGACAGGGGCGGGATGGCTACACCTTC CASSQPGQGRDGYTF TRBV4-3 TRBD1 few TRBJ1-2
TGTGCCAGCAGCTTGCCCTCCGGCGGGACCCAGTACTTC CASSLPSGGTQYF TRBV5-4 - - TRBJ2-5
TGTGCCAGCAACCCGTTGGGGGGGGTCACTGAAGCTTTCTTT CASNPLGGVTEAFF TRBV7-2 - many TRBJ1-1
TGTGCCAGCAGGGGTGGATACTCCTATAATTCACCCCTCCACTTT CASRGGYSYNSPLHF TRBV28 - many TRBJ1-6
TGTGCCAGCAGCGTGCCGGGACATCCCTACGAGCAGTACTTC CASSVPGHPYEQYF TRBV21-1 - few TRBJ2-7
TGTGCCAGCAGCCCTGGGCCTTCGGGCGTCCTGACTTTC CASSPGPSGVLTF TRBV5-8 - many TRBJ2-6
TGTGCCAGCAGCAAAGAACCAGCGGGAGGGCCAAGAGAGCAGTTCTTC CASSKEPAGGPREQFF TRBV21-1 - many TRBJ2-1
TGTGCCAGCTCACCACCTACTAGCGGGGCTTCATACAATGAGCAGTTCTTC CASSPPTSGASYNEQFF TRBV18 TRBD2 few TRBJ2-1
TGTGCCAGCAGTTACTCGTTCGTTATGAGGGGACAGAACACTGAAGCTTTCTTT CASSYSFVMRGQNTEAFF TRBV6-2/TRBV6-3 - many TRBJ1-1
TGCGCCAGCAGCCACCGGACAGCCCTTACATCTGGGGCCAACGTCCTGACTTTC CASSHRTALTSGANVLTF TRBV5-1 - many TRBJ2-6
TGTGCCAGCAGGGCGTTGGGAAGGACTCTTAGTGAAAAACTGTTTTTT CASRALGRTLSEKLFF TRBV6-1 - many TRBJ1-4
TGTGCCAGCAGGGGACAGGGTAACTATGGCTACACCTTC CASRGQGNYGYTF TRBV7-9 TRBD1 many TRBJ1-2
TGCGCCAGCGGAGGACAGGGCAACACTGAAGCTTTCTTT CASGGQGNTEAFF TRBV10-2 TRBD1 - TRBJ1-1
TGTGCCAGCAGCTTTTCATTTGGGGATGAGCAGTACTTC CASSFSFGDEQYF TRBV7-6 - many TRBJ2-7
TGTGCCAGCTCACCATTGCGGCGGGGGGCCCACGGTGAGCAGTTCTTC CASSPLRRGAHGEQFF TRBV18 TRBD2 many TRBJ2-1
TGTGCCAGCGGACTGGGGGGGAGAGAGACCCAGTACTTC CASGLGGRETQYF TRBV25-1 TRBD2 many TRBJ2-5
TGTGCCAGCAGTTTAGCGGTAGGAGAGGCAGCAAGGTACGAGCAGTACTTC CASSLAVGEAARYEQYF TRBV12-3/TRBV12-4 - - TRBJ2-7
TGTGCCAGCAGTGAAAACAGTACTCCCTACGAGCAGTACTTC CASSENSTPYEQYF TRBV2 - few TRBJ2-7
TGTGCCACCAGCGCCCCAGGGGGGGGCCACGAGCAGTACTTC CATSAPGGGHEQYF TRBV15 - few TRBJ2-7
TGTGCCAGCAGCCGCGGGAGGGGAGACGGCTACACCTTC CASSRGRGDGYTF TRBV3-1 - many TRBJ1-2